The 24 T cell receptor beta chains below were found in one sample sequenced in a study of shared clonotypes between healthy human individuals. Sequencing used immunoSEQ multiplex PCR; TCRdb keeps in-frame clones, though not all of them. The data hold about 1 million clones, with more than 65% observed a single time. The sequencing input was memory CD4+ T cells sorted from blood. Described subset: CD45RA-negative fraction. Receptors were obtained from a man aged 18 to 35 in good health.

This clone has only a few counts. This chain joins TRBV2 and TRBJ1-1; no clear D gene. V lost 4 bases and J lost 2, with 14 bases in between. The CDR3 has 15 residues. Germline V gene sequence: CDR1 SNHLY, CDR2 FYNNEI. DNA of the CDR3: TGTGCCAGCAGTGCCACCTTCGGGGTAAACACTGAAGCTTTCTTT. Protein sequence: CASSATFGVNTEAFF.

The V and J genes are TRBV28 and TRBJ2-4; 7 bases line up with TRBD2. V lost 8 bases and J lost 9; bases outside the gene matches: 4. Germline V lookup: CDR1 MDHEN, CDR2 SYDVKM. This CDR3 is built from 11 residues. The CDR3 spells CASGGRAIQYF. The CDR3 DNA reads TGTGCCAGCGGGGGGAGGGCCATTCAGTACTTC.

Comment on this clone: The sample contains more than one DNA sequence encoding this CDR3. The chain has TRBV5-1 and TRBJ2-2; the match to TRBD1 covers 9 bases. The trim removed 3 bases at V and 5 bases at J, leaving 5 bases unmatched. Germline CDR1 SGHRS, CDR2 YFSETQ. The CDR3 consists of 15 residues. CDR3 sequence reads: CASSSGQGRTGELFF. CDR3 in DNA: TGCGCCAGCAGCTCCGGACAGGGGAGAACCGGGGAGCTGTTTTTT.

This chain connects TRBV5-6 to TRBJ2-5, with D tentatively TRBD1 (5 bases). CDR1 SGHDT and CDR2 YYEEEE come from the germline V gene. CDR3 length equals 15 residues. V lost 4 bases to trimming and J lost 0 bases, with 13 bases between them. CDR3 sequence reads: CASSPWGGYQETQYF. In nucleotides, the CDR3 is TGTGCCAGCAGCCCTTGGGGCGGCTACCAAGAGACCCAGTACTTC.

About this clone itself: Other nucleotide sequences from this sample produce the same CDR3. The V and J genes are TRBV7-2 and TRBJ2-4; a possible D gene is TRBD2 (6 bases). The CDR3 is made up of 13 amino acids. The V end lost 0 bases, the J end lost 6 bases, and 6 bases lay between the germline ends. Germline V lookup: CDR1 SGHTA, CDR2 FQGNSA. CDR3 sequence (DNA): TGTGCCAGCAGCTTAGCGGGGGGAAACATTCAGTACTTC. As protein: CASSLAGGNIQYF.

This chain links TRBV7-6 with TRBJ2-3, with D perhaps matching TRBD2 (5 bases). With 0 bases removed from V and 2 bases from J, the gap between germline ends came to 18 bases. This CDR3 contains 18 residues. Germline V gene lookup returns CDR1 SGHVS and CDR2 FNYEAQ. The CDR3 is CASSLAMASFRPTDTQYF. The DNA of the CDR3 is TGTGCCAGCAGCTTAGCGATGGCTAGCTTCAGACCCACAGATACGCAGTATTTT. Based on the CDR3 plus reference TRBV7-6 and TRBJ2-3, the full variable domain is GAGVSQSPRYKVTKRGQDVALRCDPISGHVSLYWYRQALGQGPEFLTYFNYEAQQDKSGLPNDRFSAERPEGSISTLTIQRTEQRDSAMYRCASSLAMASFRPTDTQYFGPGTRLTVL.

CDR3 sequence reads: CASSQRREKYEQYF. CDR3 bases: TGTGCCAGCAGCCAAAGGCGGGAGAAGTACGAGCAGTACTTC. The rearrangement links TRBV14 to TRBJ2-7; 7 bases map to TRBD2. The CDR3 contains 14 residues. Trimming cost V 2 bases and J 4 bases; bases outside gene matches: 5. The germline V gene encodes CDR1 SGHDN and CDR2 FVKESK.

This clone was seen more than once but under ten times. The J gene is TRBJ2-2, the V gene TRBV7-6; maybe TRBD2 (5 bases). V shed 2 bases and J shed 3 bases, with 7 bases lying between them. This CDR3 has 14 residues. Germline V CDR1 and CDR2: SGHVS, FNYEAQ. CDR3 protein: CASSLSGYTGELFF. In DNA, the CDR3 is TGTGCCAGCAGCTTAAGCGGTTACACCGGGGAGCTGTTTTTT. The full variable domain, rest sourced from reference TRBV7-6 and TRBJ2-2, is GAGVSQSPRYKVTKRGQDVALRCDPISGHVSLYWYRQALGQGPEFLTYFNYEAQQDKSGLPNDRFSAERPEGSISTLTIQRTEQRDSAMYRCASSLSGYTGELFFGEGSRLTVL.

This rearrangement joins TRBV6-4 to TRBJ2-1, with 10 bases matching TRBD1. Looked up from germline, CDR1 is MRHNA and CDR2 is SNTAGT. Losses at the gene ends were 8 bases for V and 5 bases for J; bases not matched to a gene: 3. This CDR3 region has 13 residues. The DNA for the CDR3 is TGTGCCAGCGGGACAGGGGTAGACAATGAGCAGTTCTTC. Protein sequence: CASGTGVDNEQFF.

The V gene is TRBV10-3, the J gene TRBJ1-5; no clear D gene. CDR1 and CDR2 (germline): ENHRY, SYGVKD. The V end was cut by 7 bases, the J end by 6 bases, with 10 bases between. The CDR3 is 12 residues long. CDR3 in amino acids: CAIKELGQPQHF. Written as DNA, the CDR3 is TGTGCCATCAAGGAGCTCGGTCAGCCCCAGCATTTT.

The chain combines TRBV5-6 with TRBJ2-2, with 9 bases matching TRBD1. CDR3 length: 16 residues. The J segment lost 2 bases and the V segment lost 9 bases, leaving 11 bases of the junction unmatched. Germline-derived CDR1 and CDR2 are SGHDT and YYEEEE. Here the CDR3 reads CATIRRDRVNTGELFF. Here the CDR3 DNA reads TGTGCCACCATACGCCGGGACAGGGTTAACACCGGGGAGCTGTTTTTT.

This clone came up many times. This sequence joins TRBV30 and TRBJ1-4; unclear D gene. Germline CDR1 GTSNPN, CDR2 SVGIG (reference sequence). This CDR3 region has 13 residues. The germline V and J ends were trimmed by 2 bases and 4 bases, with 8 bases remaining between them. The CDR3 here is CAWSPGLNEKLFF. Written as DNA, the CDR3 is TGTGCCTGGAGTCCGGGCCTTAATGAAAAACTGTTTTTT.

The J gene is TRBJ2-3, the V gene TRBV6-1, with 9 bases matching TRBD1. With V trimmed by 3 bases and J by 4 bases, 5 bases remained unmatched. The CDR3 spans 15 residues. CDR1 is MNHNS and CDR2 is SASEGT in the germline V gene. The CDR3, as DNA: TGTGCCAGCAGTGACCGGGACAGGGACTCAGATACGCAGTATTTT. This sequence encodes CASSDRDRDSDTQYF.

The chain joins TRBV6-5 to TRBJ2-1; 9 nucleotides align to TRBD1. Trimming removed 5 bases from V and 3 bases from J; junction bases left unmatched: 5. CDR3 size: 15 residues. Germline V CDR1 and CDR2: MNHEY, SVGAGI. The CDR3 DNA is TGTGCCAGCAGTCCTCGGGGACAGGGCTACAATGAGCAGTTCTTC. It encodes CASSPRGQGYNEQFF.

This chain links TRBV9 with TRBJ1-3, with D hard to call. V lost 6 bases, J lost 4 bases, and 11 bases lay in between. This CDR3 has 13 amino acids. The germline V gene has CDR1 SGDLS and CDR2 YYNGEE. The CDR3 sequence: CASNPDFGNTIYF. As DNA, the CDR3 is TGTGCCAGCAATCCGGACTTCGGAAACACCATATATTTT.

The chain employs TRBV7-3 and TRBJ2-1, with D unresolved. CDR1 is SGHTA, CDR2 FQGTGA, per germline. The CDR3 runs to 14 residues. Between the trimmed V and J ends, which lost 2 bases and 3 bases, there was a span of 8 bases. The DNA for the CDR3 is TGTGCCAGCAGCTTATCCCCTCGCTACAATGAGCAGTTCTTC. Its protein is CASSLSPRYNEQFF. The entire variable domain, with the rest obtained from reference TRBV7-3 and TRBJ2-1, is as follows: GAGVSQTPSNKVTEKGKYVELRCDPISGHTALYWYRQSLGQGPEFLIYFQGTGAADDSGLPNDRFFAVRPEGSVSTLKIQRTERGDSAVYLCASSLSPRYNEQFFGPGTRLTVL.

V usage is TRBV5-6 and J usage is TRBJ1-2; D not certain. The CDR3 totals 15 residues. Germline V gene data show CDR1 as SGHDT and CDR2 as YYEEEE. Trimming took off 1 base at V and 7 bases at J, with 17 bases between the two ends. CDR3 loop: CASSLRAGIKGGYTF. As DNA, the CDR3 is TGTGCCAGCAGCTTGAGGGCAGGCATTAAGGGTGGCTACACCTTC. The whole variable domain, filled in from reference TRBV5-6 and TRBJ1-2, reads DAGVTQSPTHLIKTRGQQVTLRCSPKSGHDTVSWYQQALGQGPQFIFQYYEEEERQRGNFPDRFSGHQFPNYSSELNVNALLLGDSALYLCASSLRAGIKGGYTFGSGTRLTVV.

This chain uses TRBV6-4 with TRBJ2-7; 10 nucleotides line up with TRBD2. The CDR3 loop spans 14 amino acids. Germline CDR1 reads MRHNA; CDR2 reads SNTAGT. Trimming removed 5 bases from V and 4 bases from J; junction bases left unmatched: 5. CDR3: CASSLLAGAYEQYF. CDR3 nucleotide sequence: TGTGCCAGCAGTCTCCTAGCGGGAGCTTACGAGCAGTACTTC.

The V and J genes are TRBV2 and TRBJ1-2; no definite D call. This CDR3 spans 12 amino acids. Per germline, CDR1 SNHLY and CDR2 FYNNEI. V shed 6 bases and J shed 4 bases, with 9 bases lying between them. CDR3 amino acids: CASSLGVYGYTF. DNA for the CDR3: TGTGCCAGCAGCCTGGGAGTCTATGGCTACACCTTC.

The chain links TRBV30 to TRBJ2-1; 11 positions match TRBD2. CDR1 is GTSNPN, CDR2 SVGIG, per germline (reference sequence). The ends lost 2 bases at V and 5 bases at J; junction bases unmatched: 5. This CDR3 is 15 amino acids long. The CDR3 DNA reads as TGTGCCTGGAGTCGGGCTAGCGGGGGGAACAATGAGCAGTTCTTC. This encodes CAWSRASGGNNEQFF.

The chain links TRBV6-5 to TRBJ2-3; TRBD2 agrees at 7 bases. The CDR3 loop spans 15 amino acids. The J segment lost 3 bases and the V segment lost 0 bases, leaving 3 bases of the junction unmatched. CDR1 MNHEY and CDR2 SVGAGI come from the germline V gene. CDR3 loop: CASSYSSGGTDTQYF. The CDR3 DNA reads TGTGCCAGCAGTTACTCATCCGGGGGGACAGATACGCAGTATTTT.

The genes are TRBV10-3 and TRBJ1-2; 8 bases are shared with TRBD1. The CDR3 covers 14 residues. V dropped 4 bases and J dropped 4; count of bases not matched to a gene: 5. CDR1 and CDR2 (germline): ENHRY, SYGVKD. The CDR3 sequence is CAISGTGKGYGYTF. CDR3 nucleotides: TGTGCCATCAGTGGGACAGGGAAGGGCTATGGCTACACCTTC.

This clone was detected ten times or more. V usage is TRBV2 and J usage is TRBJ1-1, with D maybe TRBD1 (5 bases). The CDR3 extends over 12 amino acids. Germline V gene data show CDR1 as SNHLY and CDR2 as FYNNEI. V lost 6 bases and J lost 9, with 14 bases in between. The CDR3, as DNA: TGTGCCAGCAGGCCGACCCGACAGAAAGCTTTCTTT. Protein product: CASRPTRQKAFF.

The table lists this clone with a count of one. This chain joins TRBV7-9 and TRBJ1-6, with D hard to call. The CDR3 runs to 15 residues. V was shortened by 3 bases and J by 9 bases, with 15 bases between the two germline ends. Germline CDR1 is SEHNR and CDR2 is FQNEAQ (reference sequence). The CDR3 DNA reads TGTGCCAGCAGCTTTTCATCGGGCCTTCTTTCACCCCTCCACTTT. Translation gives CASSFSSGLLSPLHF.